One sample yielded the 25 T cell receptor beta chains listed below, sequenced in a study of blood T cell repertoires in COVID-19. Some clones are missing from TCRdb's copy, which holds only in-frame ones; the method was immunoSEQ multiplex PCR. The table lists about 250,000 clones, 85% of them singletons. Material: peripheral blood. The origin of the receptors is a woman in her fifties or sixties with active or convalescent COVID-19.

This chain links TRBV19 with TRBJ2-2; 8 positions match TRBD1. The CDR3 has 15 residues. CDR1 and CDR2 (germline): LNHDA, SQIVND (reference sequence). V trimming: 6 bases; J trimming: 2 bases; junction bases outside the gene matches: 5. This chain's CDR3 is CASSGQGGNTGELFF. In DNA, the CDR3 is TGTGCCAGTAGCGGACAGGGCGGAAACACCGGGGAGCTGTTTTTT.

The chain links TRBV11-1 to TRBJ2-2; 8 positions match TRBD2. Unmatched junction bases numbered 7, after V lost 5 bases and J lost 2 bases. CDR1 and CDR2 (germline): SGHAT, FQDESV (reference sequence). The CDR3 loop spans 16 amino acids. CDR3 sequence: CASSPRTSRNTGELFF. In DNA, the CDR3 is TGTGCCAGCAGCCCCAGGACTAGCAGAAACACCGGGGAGCTGTTTTTT.

Here the CDR3 reads CASSLPPGQTNEKLFF. CDR3 DNA sequence: TGTGCCAGCAGCTTACCCCCGGGACAGACAAATGAAAAACTGTTTTTT. The chain carries TRBV7-9 and TRBJ1-4; 7 nucleotides line up with TRBD1. With 2 bases clipped from V and 5 bases from J, the junction kept 8 bases outside the gene matches. Germline CDR1 and CDR2: SEHNR and FQNEAQ (reference sequence). The CDR3 totals 16 residues.

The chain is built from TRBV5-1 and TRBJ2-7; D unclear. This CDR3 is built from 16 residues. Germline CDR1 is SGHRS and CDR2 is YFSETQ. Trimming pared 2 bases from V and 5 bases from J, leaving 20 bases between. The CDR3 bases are TGCGCCAGCAGCTTACCACCGGGTCTGCCTCCCGACGAGCAGTACTTC. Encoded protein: CASSLPPGLPPDEQYF.

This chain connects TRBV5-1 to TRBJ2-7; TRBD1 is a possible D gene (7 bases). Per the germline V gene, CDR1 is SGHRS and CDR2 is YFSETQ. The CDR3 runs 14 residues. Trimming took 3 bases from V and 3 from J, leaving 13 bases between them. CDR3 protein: CASSSRQGGYEQYF. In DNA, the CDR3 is TGCGCCAGCAGCTCCCGACAGGGAGGCTACGAGCAGTACTTC.

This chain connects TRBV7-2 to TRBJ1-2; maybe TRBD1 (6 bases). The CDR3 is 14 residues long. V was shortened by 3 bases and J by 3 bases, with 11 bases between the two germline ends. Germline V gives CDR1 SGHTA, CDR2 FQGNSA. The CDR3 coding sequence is TGTGCCAGCAGCTTGGGAGGGGGAGACTATGGCTACACCTTC. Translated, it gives CASSLGGGDYGYTF.

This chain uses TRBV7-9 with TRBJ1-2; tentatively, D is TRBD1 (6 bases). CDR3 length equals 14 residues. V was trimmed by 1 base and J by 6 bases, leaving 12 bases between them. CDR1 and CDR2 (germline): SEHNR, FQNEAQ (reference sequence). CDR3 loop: CASSLVGGAHGYTF. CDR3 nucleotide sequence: TGTGCCAGCAGCTTAGTTGGGGGGGCGCATGGCTACACCTTC.

The DNA of the CDR3 is TGTGCCACCAGCAGAGGTAGCGGGAGGGCCGAAAGGCCTGAGACCCAGTACTTC. Translated: CATSRGSGRAERPETQYF. The chain employs TRBV15 and TRBJ2-5, with 11 nucleotides matching TRBD2. Germline V CDR1 and CDR2: LNHNV, YYDKDF (reference sequence). V lost 1 base and J lost 5; bases outside the gene matches: 12. The CDR3 extends over 18 amino acids.

CDR3 residues: CASSSPGGSETQYF. In DNA, the CDR3 is TGTGCCAGCAGCTCGCCGGGGGGATCGGAGACCCAGTACTTC. The rearrangement links TRBV7-9 to TRBJ2-5, with 7 nucleotides matching TRBD2. Germline CDR1 SEHNR, CDR2 FQNEAQ (reference sequence). V gave up 4 bases and J gave up 5 bases; unmatched junction bases: 7. The CDR3 is 14 residues long.

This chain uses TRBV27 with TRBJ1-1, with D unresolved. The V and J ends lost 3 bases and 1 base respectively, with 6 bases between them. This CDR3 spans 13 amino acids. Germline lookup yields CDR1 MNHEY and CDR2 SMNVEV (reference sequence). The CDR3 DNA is TGTGCCAGCAGTTTCCGTCCGAACACTGAAGCTTTCTTT. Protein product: CASSFRPNTEAFF.

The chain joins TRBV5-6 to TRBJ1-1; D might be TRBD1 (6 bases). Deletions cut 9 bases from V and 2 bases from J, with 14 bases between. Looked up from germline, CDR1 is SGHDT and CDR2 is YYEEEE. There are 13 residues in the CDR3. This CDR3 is CATLRTANTEAFF. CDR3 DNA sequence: TGTGCCACTTTAAGGACAGCTAACACTGAAGCTTTCTTT.

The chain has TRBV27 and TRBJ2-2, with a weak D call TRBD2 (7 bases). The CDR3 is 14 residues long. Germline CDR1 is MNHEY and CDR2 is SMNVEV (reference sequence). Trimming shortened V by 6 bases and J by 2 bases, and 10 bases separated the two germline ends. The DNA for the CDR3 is TGTGCCAGCAGAGGGGGGGCCAACACCGGGGAGCTGTTTTTT. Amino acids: CASRGGANTGELFF.

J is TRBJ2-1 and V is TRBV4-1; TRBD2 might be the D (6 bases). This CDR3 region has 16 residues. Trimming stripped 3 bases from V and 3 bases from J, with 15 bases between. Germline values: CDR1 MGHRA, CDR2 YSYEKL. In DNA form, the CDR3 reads TGCGCCAGCAGCCAGTTAGAACTAGCTGGCTACAATGAGCAGTTCTTC. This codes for CASSQLELAGYNEQFF.

The CDR3 sequence: CASSPTSGAKNIQYF. The CDR3 DNA is TGTGCCAGCTCACCAACTAGCGGAGCCAAAAACATTCAGTACTTC. V gene TRBV18 combines with J gene TRBJ2-4, with 8 bases identical to TRBD2. The trim removed 2 bases at V and 0 bases at J, leaving 0 bases unmatched. CDR3 length: 15 residues. CDR1 is KGHSH and CDR2 is LQKENI in the germline V gene.

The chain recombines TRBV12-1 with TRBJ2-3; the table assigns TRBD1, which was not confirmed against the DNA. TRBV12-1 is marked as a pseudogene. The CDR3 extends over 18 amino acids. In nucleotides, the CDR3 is TGTGCCAGCAGCTCCGCCCATGACCGGGACAGGGGCACAGATACGCAGTATTTT. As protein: CASSSAHDRDRGTDTQYF.

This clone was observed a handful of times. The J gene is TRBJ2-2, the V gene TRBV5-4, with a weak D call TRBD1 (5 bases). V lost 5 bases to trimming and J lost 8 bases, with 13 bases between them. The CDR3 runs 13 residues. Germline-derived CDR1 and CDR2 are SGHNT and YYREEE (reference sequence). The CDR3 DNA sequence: TGTGCCAGCAGGAGAAGGGGTACTGGGGAGCTGTTTTTT. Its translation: CASRRRGTGELFF.

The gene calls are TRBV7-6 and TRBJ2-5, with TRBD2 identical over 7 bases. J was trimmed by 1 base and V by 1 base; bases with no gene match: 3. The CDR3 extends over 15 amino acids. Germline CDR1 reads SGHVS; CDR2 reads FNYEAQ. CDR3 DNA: TGTGCCAGCAGCTTAGAACGGACTAGCCAAGAGACCCAGTACTTC. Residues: CASSLERTSQETQYF. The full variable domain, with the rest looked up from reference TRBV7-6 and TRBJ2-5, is GAGVSQSPRYKVTKRGQDVALRCDPISGHVSLYWYRQALGQGPEFLTYFNYEAQQDKSGLPNDRFSAERPEGSISTLTIQRTEQRDSAMYRCASSLERTSQETQYFGPGTRLLVL.

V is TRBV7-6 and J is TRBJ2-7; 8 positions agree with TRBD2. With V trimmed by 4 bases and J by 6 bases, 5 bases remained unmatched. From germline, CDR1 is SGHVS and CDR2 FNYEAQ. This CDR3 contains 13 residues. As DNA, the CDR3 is TGTGCCAGCAGCTCGCTTGCGGGAGGCGAGCAGTACTTC. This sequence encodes CASSSLAGGEQYF.

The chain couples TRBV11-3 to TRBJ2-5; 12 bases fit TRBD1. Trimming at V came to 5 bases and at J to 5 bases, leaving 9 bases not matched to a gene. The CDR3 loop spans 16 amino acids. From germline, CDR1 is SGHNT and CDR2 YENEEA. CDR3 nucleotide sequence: TGTGCCAGCAGCCCCCGGGACAGGGGGCCGGTGGAGACCCAGTACTTC. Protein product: CASSPRDRGPVETQYF.

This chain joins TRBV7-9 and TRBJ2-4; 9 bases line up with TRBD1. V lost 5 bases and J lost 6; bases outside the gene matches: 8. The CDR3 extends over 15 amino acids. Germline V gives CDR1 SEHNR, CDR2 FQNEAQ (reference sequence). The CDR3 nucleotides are TGTGCCAGCAGCGCCTCCGGGACAGGGATAAACATTCAGTACTTC. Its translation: CASSASGTGINIQYF.

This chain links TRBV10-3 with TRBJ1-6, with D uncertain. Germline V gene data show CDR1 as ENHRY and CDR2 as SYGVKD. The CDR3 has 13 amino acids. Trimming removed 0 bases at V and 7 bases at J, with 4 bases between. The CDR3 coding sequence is TGTGCCATCAGTGAGTCGCAGAATTCACCCCTCCACTTT. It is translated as CAISESQNSPLHF.

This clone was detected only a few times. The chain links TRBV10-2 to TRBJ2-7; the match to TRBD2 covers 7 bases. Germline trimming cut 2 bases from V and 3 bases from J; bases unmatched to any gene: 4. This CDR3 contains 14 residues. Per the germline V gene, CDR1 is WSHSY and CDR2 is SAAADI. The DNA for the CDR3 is TGCGCCAGCAGTGAGGGACTAGGGATCTACGAGCAGTACGTC. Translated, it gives CASSEGLGIYEQYV.

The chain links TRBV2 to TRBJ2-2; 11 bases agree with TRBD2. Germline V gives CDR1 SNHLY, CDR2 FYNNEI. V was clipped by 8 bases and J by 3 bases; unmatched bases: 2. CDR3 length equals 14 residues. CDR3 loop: CASGTSGYTGELFF. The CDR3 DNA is TGTGCCAGCGGGACTAGCGGTTACACCGGGGAGCTGTTTTTT. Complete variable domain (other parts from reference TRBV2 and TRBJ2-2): EPEVTQTPSHQVTQMGQEVILRCVPISNHLYFYWYRQILGQKVEFLVSFYNNEISEKSEIFDDQFSVERPDGSNFTLKIRSTKLEDSAMYFCASGTSGYTGELFFGEGSRLTVL.

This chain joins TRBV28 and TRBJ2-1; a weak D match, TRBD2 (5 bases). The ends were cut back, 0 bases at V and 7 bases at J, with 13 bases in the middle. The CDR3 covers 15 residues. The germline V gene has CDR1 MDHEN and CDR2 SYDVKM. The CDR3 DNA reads TGTGCCAGCAGTTTATGGGTAGGGAGCGGTAATGAGCAGTTCTTC. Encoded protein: CASSLWVGSGNEQFF. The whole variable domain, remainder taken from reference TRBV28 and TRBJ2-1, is DVKVTQSSRYLVKRTGEKVFLECVQDMDHENMFWYRQDPGLGLRLIYFSYDVKMKEKGDIPEGYSVSREKKERFSLILESASTNQTSMYLCASSLWVGSGNEQFFGPGTRLTVL.

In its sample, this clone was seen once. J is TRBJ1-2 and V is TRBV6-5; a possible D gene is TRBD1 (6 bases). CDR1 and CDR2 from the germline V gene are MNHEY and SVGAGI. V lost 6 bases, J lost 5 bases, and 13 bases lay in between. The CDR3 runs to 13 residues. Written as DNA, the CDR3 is TGTGCCAGCAGGACGGGGGGCCGGTATGGCTACACCTTC. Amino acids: CASRTGGRYGYTF.